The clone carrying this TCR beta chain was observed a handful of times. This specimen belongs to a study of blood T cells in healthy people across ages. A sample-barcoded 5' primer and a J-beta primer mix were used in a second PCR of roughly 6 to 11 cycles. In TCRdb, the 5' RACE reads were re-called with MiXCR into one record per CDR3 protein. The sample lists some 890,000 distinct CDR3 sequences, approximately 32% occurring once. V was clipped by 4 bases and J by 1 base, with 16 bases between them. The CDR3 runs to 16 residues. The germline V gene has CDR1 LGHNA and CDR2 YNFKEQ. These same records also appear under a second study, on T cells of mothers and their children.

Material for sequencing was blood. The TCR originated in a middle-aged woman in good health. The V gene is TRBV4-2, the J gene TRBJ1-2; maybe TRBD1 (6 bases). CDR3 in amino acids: CASSLPSWTDNYGYTF. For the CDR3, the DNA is TGTGCCAGCAGCCTACCATCTTGGACAGATAACTATGGCTACACCTTC.